This T cell receptor beta chain was sequenced in a study of cytomegalovirus exposure and HLA in healthy donors (dated by TCRdb to about 2017). Context from the whole study: An earlier analysis of about 560 of the donors reported 250 to 350 Gb of sequence data and 90 million to 120 million unique TCR beta sequences obtained from some 200 million T cells. The genetic ancestry cluster associated with self-reported Caucasian donors included 81% of the roughly 400 genotyped donors. An earlier analysis of 500 to 750 of the donors applied high-throughput TCR beta sequencing to assess whether each TCR beta V gene segment acted as functional or pseudogenic. Using immunosequencing, the study profiled T cell repertoires from 666 subjects and related those repertoires to cytomegalovirus serostatus. All discovery cohort repertoires had been generated using a single sequencing platform. HLA typing included class I and class II loci at four-digit resolution. Alongside the repertoire data, information on donor age, sex, ethnicity and CMV serostatus was compiled. The number of typed donors differed by locus: roughly 629-640 for A, B, C, DRB1 and DQB1; about 520 for DQA1; around 610 for DPA1; and around 470 for DPB1. A later genetic analysis used genome-wide SNP genotypes for about 55% of the 666 donors, treating that subset as a discovery cohort. The study combined high-throughput TCR immunosequencing, statistical association of individual TCRs with disease status, and machine learning to predict cytomegalovirus infection status. Across some 400 genotyped donors of the cohort, an average of 235,054 unique TCR beta nucleotide sequences per donor were sequenced, and roughly 17% of those sequences were non-productive. Around 320 gigabases of sequencing data and 78 million or so unique TCR sequences were included in an early release covering 500 to 750 HLA-typed donors. Four to six DR-DQ haplotypes were handled as single units for association and clustering, since linkage in the cohort was strong. Rather than drawing on any new phenotypic data, the later analysis identified candidate immune exposures from TCR beta sequences and the way those sequences occurred across donors. The aim of the study was to test whether cataloging public T cell receptors could identify signatures of past pathogen exposure. Along with the roughly 700-subject first cohort, a separate validation cohort of over 90 different subjects was used. A later analysis re-examined previously published TCR beta repertoires from 610 or so donors and added high-resolution HLA genotyping to investigate patterns of TCR occurrence. Results the study describes overall, beyond this receptor: A further reported finding was that TCR beta sequences accurately predicted the HLA-A and HLA-B alleles for most subjects in the first cohort. In the study, 150 to 200 TCR beta chains were listed as associated with cytomegalovirus. In a later analysis, several top co-occurrence clusters were reported to appear linked to parvovirus B19, influenza, CMV and Epstein-Barr virus. In a later analysis, HLA-associated TCR beta chains were found to be more clonally expanded and to have lower generation probabilities than equally common non-associated chains. The cohort was sequenced for TCR beta chains only, and without alpha or paired-chain data the features that could be detected were limited. V-gene and J-gene trimming of TCR beta chains was associated with a missense DCLRE1C variant in a later genetic analysis, and the association was replicated in an independent cohort. The earlier analysis of some 560 of the donors excluded 15 to 20 rarely observed V segments, including chromosome 9 orphons, because counts were too low. A later analysis associated some 17,000 TCR beta sequences with specific HLA alleles at a false discovery rate of 0.05. Broadly in line with IMGT annotations, most TCR beta V segments showed up in productive rearrangements about 90% or about 30% of the time in an earlier analysis of approximately 640 of the donors. In a later genetic analysis, fewer N-insertions in productive TCRs were reported among donors in an Asian-associated ancestry cluster than the roughly 700-donor mean. Linkage disequilibrium might explain the correlated functional status among segregating V segments, but an unknown experimental factor could not be ruled out. When HLA alleles, especially DR and DQ, strongly co-occurred, TCR associations were difficult to assign to individual alleles. In a later analysis, TCR association rates were found to vary across HLA loci, with the most associated TCRs seen for DRB1 alleles and the fewest for HLA-C alleles. Immune exposure information for the cohort was limited to CMV serostatus. The sequencing pipeline was judged likely to have produced a cluster of highly shared sequence variants as a technical artifact. In vitro tests confirmed that three of the cytomegalovirus-associated TCR beta chains recognize cytomegalovirus antigens. Presence/absence analyses assumed roughly uniform sequencing depth across donors, an assumption that may not hold. Most TCR sequences were observed very rarely across donors, whereas some public TCRs were present in many individuals. Cytomegalovirus status was reported to be diagnosed by the classifier with high specificity and sensitivity in both the original and validation cohorts. It was suggested by the authors that the approach could potentially be generalized to other disease states and immunological phenotypes. The 87-base-pair reads could not distinguish some IMGT-functional V segments, including TRBV6-2 and TRBV6-3, so those segments were excluded. A later analysis found that most CMV-associated TCR beta chains appeared HLA-restricted, with HLA associations seemingly driven largely by CMV exposure. HLA typing was unavailable for some donors at each locus, so association tests used only the typed subset.

The cohort comprised some 680 healthy bone marrow donors. Cohort members were all nominally healthy when sampled, although unrecorded immune exposures were likely present. The donor was CMV seropositive and belonged to the group of more than 250 seropositive cohort members. A peripheral blood sample was provided by each donor, and peripheral blood mononuclear cells were used for TCR beta sequencing. The Qiagen DNeasy Blood Extraction Kit was used to extract genomic DNA from the blood cell samples. With respect to this clone: Its antigen is still unknown. Qualities for individual bases were not recorded, and no much larger clone is one base off. Additional DNA sequences in this sample encode the identical CDR3.

From cysteine to phenylalanine, the CDR3 is 12 amino acids long. Just the 36-base CDR3 DNA is kept, in frame starting at base 1. Germline trimming amounts to 7 bases on V and 6 bases on J, with 5 as the count of junction bases outside the gene matches. Via the germline V gene, CDR1 is SQVTM and CDR2 ANQGSEA. The library relied on the immunoSEQ multiplex PCR assay. For the multiplex PCR, a mixture combining 60 forward primers for TCR Vbeta segments and 13 reverse primers for TCR Jbeta segments was used. The CDR3 region of rearranged TCR beta genes was amplified from genomic DNA by a multiplex PCR assay. On the Illumina HiSeq System, the amplified TCR beta libraries were sequenced as 87-base-pair reads. As for the authors' bioinformatics: A later analysis counted tens of millions of unique TCR beta chains across the 640 or so repertoires, and around 9.9 million of these chains were shared by at least two donors. Raw reads were error-corrected and collapsed into unique sequences with a nearest-neighbor algorithm that merged closely related sequences to remove PCR and sequencing errors. CDR3 sequences were aligned to IMGT reference sequences to assign V, D and J gene segments. For a sequence to be retained, a match of at least six nucleotides to both a V gene segment and a J gene segment was required. Rearrangements were called productive when the CDR3 lacked stop codons and stayed in frame with V and J; all others were non-productive. Following IMGT convention, CDR3 was defined as the stretch from the second conserved V-encoded cysteine up to the conserved J-encoded phenylalanine. Sequences without an unambiguous match to a single V gene segment were excluded from the earlier analysis of about 640 of the donors. An earlier analysis of a few hundred of the donors classified V segments as functional when productive rearrangements were above 56.7% and as segregating when the standard deviation between donors was above 5%. To diagnose cytomegalovirus status from the catalog of TCR beta chain sequences, a statistical classification framework was built. V and J gene assignment, in a later analysis, came from comparing TCR nucleotide sequences with IMGT/GENE-DB human TR gene sequences. A later analysis assigned CDR3 sequences and most-parsimonious VDJ recombination scenarios with the TCRdist pipeline. In a later analysis, each TCR beta chain was defined by its CDR3 amino acid sequence together with its V-gene family, and reads without a unique V-gene family were excluded. To address suspected cross-contamination and a sequencing artifact, a later analysis removed 592 highly shared, low-generation-probability nucleotide sequences. In a later analysis, a clonal expansion index was calculated for each public chain from normalized within-repertoire ranks of inferred template counts. In a later analysis, generation probabilities were computed using a VDJ recombination model fitted to out-of-frame rearrangements, and the results were checked against IGoR. Hypergeometric tests were used in a later analysis to score TCR-TCR, TCR-HLA and TCR-CMV co-occurrence, with a repertoire-size bias correction applied to the TCR pairs. A later analysis estimated false discovery rates by permuting HLA or CMV assignments 20 times. In a later analysis, co-occurring TCRs were grouped using DBSCAN, and TCRdist sequence similarity was added for clustering within HLA-allele-positive subsets. Co-occurrence clustering excluded repertoires with fewer than 30,000 or more than 120,000 public chains, plus five with anomalous nucleotide sharing. TCRdb mirrors the immuneACCESS table, restricted to in-frame sequences. Some clones are absent from its copies; in checked studies, under half trace to an unresolved V gene, and the reason for the others is unknown. The DNA was the basis for D and trimming; V, J and clone size are from that table. This sample lists 90,000 to 150,000 clones; 77% were detected once. The ten biggest clones cover 5.8% of the sample.

In this chain, TRBV29-1 is recombined with TRBJ2-2, and 7 bases in between align with TRBD1. The TCR comes from a man aged 18 to 35 in good health and CMV-seropositive. Material for sequencing was PBMCs. CDR3 region: CSAEQGPGELFF. The sequenced DNA is TGCAGCGCGGAACAGGGGCCCGGGGAGCTGTTTTTT.